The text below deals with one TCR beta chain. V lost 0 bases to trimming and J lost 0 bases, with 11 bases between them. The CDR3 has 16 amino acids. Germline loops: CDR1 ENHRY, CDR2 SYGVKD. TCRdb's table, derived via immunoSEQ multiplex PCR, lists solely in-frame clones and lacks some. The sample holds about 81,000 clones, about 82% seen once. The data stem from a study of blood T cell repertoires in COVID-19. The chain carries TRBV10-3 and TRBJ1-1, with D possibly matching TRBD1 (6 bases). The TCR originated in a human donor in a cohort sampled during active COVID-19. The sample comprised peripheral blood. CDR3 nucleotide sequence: TGTGCCATCAGTGAGTCGGAAGGGGGGGTGAACACTGAAGCTTTCTTT. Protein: CAISESEGGVNTEAFF.